This T cell receptor beta chain was found in a study of blood T cell repertoires in COVID-19. Looking at the study overall: In each case, the material was cDNA or gDNA derived from T cells, B-cell-depleted T cells, or PBMCs.

Looked up from germline, CDR1 is LNHDA and CDR2 is SQIVND (reference sequence). The CDR3 is 13 residues long. V gave up 3 bases and J gave up 7 bases; unmatched junction bases: 2. Profiling relied on immunoSEQ multiplex PCR, and the TCRdb table lists in-frame clones only, not all of them. This sample has 140,000 to 150,000 clones, with roughly 79% found just once. The V and J genes are TRBV19 and TRBJ1-4; 7 nucleotides line up with TRBD1. Sequencing was performed on peripheral blood. This TCR was recovered from a woman between 55 and 75 years old with acute or convalescent COVID-19. CDR3 coding DNA: TGTGCCAGTAGTATTAACAGGGGTGAAAAACTGTTTTTT. Residues: CASSINRGEKLFF. The variable domain in full, completed from reference TRBV19 and TRBJ1-4, reads DGGITQSPKYLFRKEGQNVTLSCEQNLNHDAMYWYRQDPGQGLRLIYYSQIVNDFQKGDIAEGYSVSREKKESFPLTVTSAQKNPTAFYLCASSINRGEKLFFGSGTQLSVL.